This T cell receptor beta chain was retrieved from a study of shared clonotypes between healthy human individuals. Study-level findings and limits: Rarefaction showed sorted-subset sequencing was incomplete despite large depth. Since donors were few, the genetic and exposure-history diversity represented was limited. A generally larger estimated richness was seen in naive subsets than in memory subsets.

The authors ran the assay at deep level. The protocol was immunoSEQ multiplex PCR, while the TCRdb copy is restricted to in-frame clones and leaves out a portion. Among fewer than 1 million clones, just over 95% were seen once, and the ten largest hold 0.2% to 0.25%. Positively selected for CCR7, the CD45RO-negative cells used as naive CD8 cells excluded terminally differentiated effector memory CD45RA+ cells. In regard to this clone: Its antigen is currently unknown.

Trimming removed 2 bases from V and 0 bases from J, with 11 bases in between. The CDR3 extends over 16 amino acids. CDR1 and CDR2 (germline): MNHEY, SMNVEV (reference sequence). The sample taken for sequencing was naive CD8+ T cells sorted from blood. The chain is built from TRBV27 and TRBJ1-5, with a tentative D call TRBD1 (6 bases). The sequence was obtained from a man aged 25 to 40 in good health. The CDR3 here is CASSLTGSYSNQPQHF. The CDR3 bases are TGTGCCAGCAGTTTAACAGGGTCGTATAGCAATCAGCCCCAGCATTTT.